One and the same sample provided the 14 T cell receptor beta chains below, sequenced in a study of blood T cells in healthy people across ages. Primers used in a second PCR of about 6 to 11 cycles were a sample-barcoded 5' primer and a J-beta primer mix. TCRdb processed the 5' RACE reads anew with MiXCR; each CDR3 protein has one entry. Among fewer than 1.5 million distinct CDR3 sequences listed, 42% were seen once. Sequencing was performed on blood. These receptors all stem from a woman aged 18-35 years in good health.

V and J are TRBV3-1 and TRBJ2-5, with 8 positions matching TRBD2. Germline-derived CDR1 and CDR2 are LGHDT and YNNKEL (reference sequence). With 4 bases clipped from V and 0 bases from J, the junction kept 7 bases outside the gene matches. The CDR3 has 16 amino acids. Here the CDR3 reads CASSLLSSGDQETQYF. The DNA for the CDR3 is TGTGCCAGCAGCCTACTGAGTAGCGGGGACCAAGAGACCCAGTACTTC.

This clonotype was observed a few times. The genes are TRBV4-2 and TRBJ2-7; 12 bases align to TRBD1. This CDR3 contains 18 residues. Germline V gene lookup returns CDR1 LGHNA and CDR2 YNFKEQ. V lost 3 bases and J lost 2; bases outside the gene matches: 11. This chain's CDR3 is CASSHGTGGVKVAYEQYF. The CDR3 DNA follows: TGTGCCAGCAGCCACGGGACAGGGGGCGTCAAGGTCGCCTACGAGCAGTACTTC.

The genes are TRBV5-1 and TRBJ2-7; TRBD1 aligns across 7 bases. This CDR3 spans 16 amino acids. The V and J ends lost 0 bases and 7 bases, in that order; junction bases with no gene match: 13. The germline V gene encodes CDR1 SGHRS and CDR2 YFSETQ. The CDR3 nucleotides read TGCGCCAGCAGCTTGGAGGCGACAGGGTCCTACAATGAGCAGTACTTC. Residues: CASSLEATGSYNEQYF.

The sample holds one count of this clonotype. The J gene is TRBJ2-3, the V gene TRBV10-3; D perhaps matches TRBD2 (5 bases). Germline V lookup: CDR1 ENHRY, CDR2 SYGVKD. V shed 2 bases and J shed 2 bases, with 11 bases lying between them. The CDR3 totals 15 residues. CDR3 nucleotide sequence: TGTGCCATCAGTGAGCGAGCCGGGGTCACAGATACGCAGTATTTT. It codes for CAISERAGVTDTQYF.

This clonotype was observed a few times. CDR3 DNA: TGTGCCACCTCCTCGGGGGAGACCCAGTACTTC. This encodes CATSSGETQYF. The chain couples TRBV27 to TRBJ2-5; a possible D gene is TRBD2 (5 bases). The CDR3 covers 11 residues. CDR1 is MNHEY and CDR2 is SMNVEV in the germline V gene (reference sequence). Trimming removed 10 bases at V and 5 bases at J, with 11 bases between.

This chain joins TRBV27 and TRBJ2-5; D gene uncertain. Deletions cut 2 bases from V and 11 bases from J, with 12 bases between. This CDR3 has 12 residues. Germline V lookup: CDR1 MNHEY, CDR2 SMNVEV (reference sequence). The CDR3 sequence is CASSLDVTLQYF. The CDR3 DNA reads TGTGCCAGCAGTTTAGATGTAACTCTTCAGTACTTC.

This clonotype was counted a few times. The CDR3 nucleotides read TGCGCCAGCAGCAAGGGGGACGGGGGCGAGTTCACAGATACGCAGTATTTT. Amino acid sequence: CASSKGDGGEFTDTQYF. This rearrangement joins TRBV5-1 to TRBJ2-3; D could derive from TRBD1 or TRBD2 (6 bases each). The CDR3 is 17 residues long. CDR1 and CDR2 (germline): SGHRS, YFSETQ. The ends were cut back, 4 bases at V and 2 bases at J, with 20 bases in the middle.

The chain couples TRBV30 to TRBJ2-7, with no clear D. The ends were cut back, 1 base at V and 2 bases at J, with 9 bases in the middle. Germline-derived CDR1 and CDR2 are GTSNPN and SVGIG (reference sequence). This CDR3 has 13 residues. Here the CDR3 reads CAWSEGPTYEQYF. As DNA, the CDR3 is TGTGCCTGGAGTGAGGGTCCTACCTACGAGCAGTACTTC.

The chain recombines TRBV10-3 with TRBJ1-2, with TRBD1 as a possible D gene (6 bases). Germline CDR1 reads ENHRY; CDR2 reads SYGVKD. The CDR3 contains 14 residues. V was trimmed by 0 bases and J by 3 bases, leaving 8 bases between them. The CDR3 DNA follows: TGTGCCATCAGTGAGTCGGACAGCTACTATGGCTACACCTTC. It is translated as CAISESDSYYGYTF.

There are a few counts of this clonotype. The J gene is TRBJ1-2, the V gene TRBV18, with 9 bases aligning to TRBD1. Unmatched junction bases numbered 8, after V lost 1 base and J lost 2 bases. Germline CDR1 and CDR2: KGHSH and LQKENI. The CDR3 spans 17 residues. The CDR3, as DNA: TGTGCCAGCTCACCACTCTCATCGACAGGGGGAAACTATGGCTACACCTTC. Protein sequence: CASSPLSSTGGNYGYTF.

The table lists this clonotype with a few counts. The chain carries TRBV28 and TRBJ2-3; TRBD2 matches 16 bases. J lost 2 bases, V lost 4 bases, and 6 bases had no gene match. CDR1 MDHEN and CDR2 SYDVKM come from the germline V gene. The CDR3 is 18 residues long. Here the CDR3 reads CASSSPGLAGGPTDTQYF. The CDR3 bases are TGTGCCAGCAGTTCCCCGGGACTAGCGGGGGGGCCCACAGATACGCAGTATTTT. The variable domain in full, with the rest retrieved from reference TRBV28 and TRBJ2-3, is DVKVTQSSRYLVKRTGEKVFLECVQDMDHENMFWYRQDPGLGLRLIYFSYDVKMKEKGDIPEGYSVSREKKERFSLILESASTNQTSMYLCASSSPGLAGGPTDTQYFGPGTRLTVL.

The chain uses TRBV5-1 and TRBJ2-1, with 7 bases fitting TRBD2. The tail of the sequence fits TRBJ2-7 better, so the J call may be wrong. Germline assignment: CDR1 SGHRS and CDR2 YFSETQ. The length of the CDR3 is 17 residues. CDR3 DNA sequence: TGCGCCAGCAGCTCTTTTTACGGGGGGAGGATAAACAATGAGCAGTACTTC. Translation gives CASSSFYGGRINNEQYF.

A few counts support this clonotype. This chain connects TRBV10-3 to TRBJ1-6, with D tentatively TRBD1 (5 bases). The CDR3 covers 13 residues. V was pared by 6 bases and J by 7 bases, with 10 bases between. CDR1 and CDR2 from the germline V gene are ENHRY and SYGVKD. The CDR3 DNA is TGTGCCATCAGCGACCCAGGGAATTCACCCCTCCACTTT. Encoded protein: CAISDPGNSPLHF.

The V and J genes are TRBV5-1 and TRBJ2-7, with TRBD2 matching 12 bases. The V gene end was trimmed by 4 bases and the J gene end by 1 base; junction bases not matched to a gene: 9. The germline gives CDR1 SGHRS, CDR2 YFSETQ. The CDR3 is made up of 17 amino acids. The CDR3 coding sequence is TGCGCCAGCAGCCCGACGAAAACTAGCGGGGGGTCCTACGAGCAGTACTTC. It yields the protein CASSPTKTSGGSYEQYF.